This entry concerns a single T cell receptor beta chain. What it recognizes is unknown. The data were taken from a study of shared clonotypes between healthy human individuals. Study conclusions and caveats: Non-shared clonotypes were found to have lower generation probabilities than the clonotypes that were shared by all four of the sorted-subset donors. Having only a few donors restricted how much genetic and exposure-history diversity was captured. Shared clonotypes: about 5% naive CD4, around 4% naive CD8, about 2.5% memory CD4, around 0.4% memory CD8.

DNA at around 210 ng, around 30,000 T cell genomes, went into sorted-subset replicate PCRs. The table came from immunoSEQ multiplex PCR; TCRdb's copy has only in-frame clones and leaves some out. Of 2 million or so clones in the sample, about 95% were seen once. CD45RO-negative, CCR7-selected cells formed the naive CD8 fraction, which excluded terminally differentiated effector memory CD45RA+ cells. The ends were cut back, 5 bases at V and 3 bases at J, with 17 bases in the middle. Germline V lookup: CDR1 PRHDT, CDR2 FYEKMQ (reference sequence). There are 15 residues in the CDR3. The TCR originated in a man aged 18 to 29 in good health. V usage is TRBV13 and J usage is TRBJ2-7; D assignment may be TRBD1 or TRBD2 (5 bases each). The sequenced sample consisted of naive CD8+ T cells sorted from blood. The CDR3 sequence is CASSIGSGRNYEQYF. The CDR3 DNA follows: TGTGCCAGCAGCATCGGCTCAGGGAGAAACTACGAGCAGTACTTC. The variable domain in full, completed from reference TRBV13 and TRBJ2-7, reads AAGVIQSPRHLIKEKRETATLKCYPIPRHDTVYWYQQGPGQDPQFLISFYEKMQSDKGSIPDRFSAQQFSDYHSELNMSSLELGDSALYFCASSIGSGRNYEQYFGPGTRLTVT.